These 10 T cell receptor beta chains were all obtained from the same sample, sequenced in a study of cytomegalovirus exposure and HLA in healthy donors. Sequencing was performed with immunoSEQ multiplex PCR; in TCRdb, only in-frame clones are kept and a portion is missing. The sample has over 250,000 clones; around 87% are singletons. What was sequenced was PBMCs. The receptors originated from a woman aged 25 to 45 in good health and CMV-seropositive.

CDR3 nucleotide sequence: TGTGCCAGCAGTGAGCAGTACAATGAGCAGTTCTTC. It translates to CASSEQYNEQFF. This chain joins TRBV2 and TRBJ2-1; D not certain. CDR3 length: 12 residues. Trimming removed 3 bases at V and 4 bases at J, with 4 bases between. CDR1 SNHLY and CDR2 FYNNEI come from the germline V gene.

This chain connects TRBV27 to TRBJ2-5, with unresolved D. V was pared by 0 bases and J by 2 bases, with 4 bases between. Germline V lookup: CDR1 MNHEY, CDR2 SMNVEV (reference sequence). The CDR3 length is 13 residues. Here the CDR3 reads CASSLSMQETQYF. CDR3 DNA: TGTGCCAGCAGTTTATCAATGCAAGAGACCCAGTACTTC.

The chain uses TRBV6-5 and TRBJ1-4; 11 nucleotides match TRBD1. Germline V gene data show CDR1 as MNHEY and CDR2 as SVGAGI. The ends lost 2 bases at V and 10 bases at J; junction bases unmatched: 6. The CDR3 sequence is 15 residues long. The CDR3 sequence is CASSYIRTGGGKLFF. In DNA form, the CDR3 reads TGTGCCAGCAGTTACATCCGGACAGGGGGCGGAAAACTGTTTTTT.

This clone came up once. The rearrangement links TRBV4-3 to TRBJ2-7; 8 positions match TRBD1. V lost 0 bases and J lost 7; bases outside the gene matches: 5. The CDR3 is made up of 14 amino acids. CDR1 is LGHNA, CDR2 YSLEER, per germline. CDR3 loop: CASSQDQGAGEQYF. For the CDR3, the DNA is TGCGCCAGCAGCCAAGATCAGGGGGCTGGGGAGCAGTACTTC.

The chain joins TRBV10-3 to TRBJ2-5, with D unclear. The CDR3 has 13 residues. The germline CDR1 and CDR2 sequences are ENHRY and SYGVKD. Trimming pared 8 bases from V and 2 bases from J, leaving 12 bases between. The CDR3 protein is CAIGIRAQETQYF. DNA of the CDR3: TGTGCCATCGGGATCCGGGCTCAAGAGACCCAGTACTTC.

The V gene is TRBV9, the J gene TRBJ2-7; perhaps TRBD1 as D (6 bases). V was trimmed by 0 bases and J by 2 bases, leaving 9 bases between them. Per germline, CDR1 SGDLS and CDR2 YYNGEE. This CDR3 contains 14 residues. CDR3 nucleotide sequence: TGTGCCAGCAGCGTAGCAGGGGCAGCCTACGAGCAGTACTTC. It specifies CASSVAGAAYEQYF.

CDR3 nucleotides: TGTGCCAGCAGTCGACCGGGACTACTCTCCTACGAGCAGTACTTC. This encodes CASSRPGLLSYEQYF. The chain uses TRBV6-5 and TRBJ2-7; 7 positions match TRBD2. In germline, CDR1 is MNHEY, CDR2 SVGAGI. The CDR3 spans 15 residues. Unmatched junction bases numbered 7, after V lost 5 bases and J lost 0 bases.

This chain uses TRBV5-1 with TRBJ1-1, with D tentatively TRBD1 (5 bases). The CDR3 is 14 amino acids. Trimming cost V 0 bases and J 4 bases, with 10 bases left between them. The V gene's germline CDR1 is SGHRS and CDR2 YFSETQ. The DNA for the CDR3 is TGCGCCAGCAGCTTGGATGCGGGGGGCACTGAAGCTTTCTTT. Protein: CASSLDAGGTEAFF.

This chain uses TRBV9 with TRBJ1-2, with D tentatively TRBD1 (6 bases). The ends were cut back, 3 bases at V and 6 bases at J, with 21 bases in the middle. The CDR3 consists of 16 residues. In germline, CDR1 is SGDLS, CDR2 YYNGEE. The CDR3 nucleotides read TGTGCCAGCAGCGAGGGATCTTCGGGGGCGCGGGATGGCTACACCTTC. Translated: CASSEGSSGARDGYTF.

The V gene is TRBV19, the J gene TRBJ2-1; D is unresolved. Germline V gives CDR1 LNHDA, CDR2 SQIVND (reference sequence). The CDR3 is 17 amino acids. V lost 4 bases to trimming and J lost 3 bases, with 19 bases between them. CDR3 in DNA: TGTGCCAGTAGTACGGCGTTGGCCGAAGCGTACTACAATGAGCAGTTCTTC. Translating it yields CASSTALAEAYYNEQFF.